The 28 T cell receptor beta chains given below trace back to one sample, sequenced in a study of blood T cell repertoires in COVID-19. TCRdb keeps only in-frame clones here, not all; method: immunoSEQ multiplex PCR. This sample has 450,000 to 500,000 clones, with approximately 85% found just once. The sample was peripheral blood. The receptors stem from a human donor in a cohort sampled during active COVID-19.

Of note for this clone: The sample holds other DNA sequences that translate to the same CDR3. The chain joins TRBV18 to TRBJ2-7; D ambiguous. The ends were cut back, 3 bases at V and 5 bases at J, with 5 bases in the middle. CDR3 length equals 11 residues. CDR1 and CDR2 (germline): KGHSH, LQKENI. As DNA, the CDR3 is TGTGCCAGCTCACCTGGGCACGAGCAGTACTTC. Residues: CASSPGHEQYF.

V and J are TRBV5-8 and TRBJ1-5; 8 bases agree with TRBD1. Trimming cost V 1 base and J 0 bases; bases outside gene matches: 12. CDR3 length: 19 residues. Germline V gives CDR1 SGHTS, CDR2 YDEGEE. CDR3 nucleotides: TGTGCCAGCAGCTTGTCGTACGGGACAGGCCAAAATAGCAATCAGCCCCAGCATTTT. It is translated as CASSLSYGTGQNSNQPQHF.

This clone showed up just a few times. The genes are TRBV29-1 and TRBJ1-2; no clear D. Germline lookup yields CDR1 SQVTM and CDR2 ANQGSEA. V was pared by 7 bases and J by 4 bases, with 13 bases between. The CDR3 has 12 residues. CDR3 DNA: TGCAGCGCCGCGGGATCCGGCTATGGCTACACCTTC. This sequence encodes CSAAGSGYGYTF.

V gene TRBV6-5 combines with J gene TRBJ2-1; D gene unclear. The CDR3 extends over 12 amino acids. Trimming left V 7 bases short and J 9 bases short, with 13 bases between. CDR1 is MNHEY and CDR2 is SVGAGI in the germline V gene. The CDR3 DNA sequence: TGTGCCAGCACTATGTCCCTCGCTGAGCAGTTCTTC. The encoded protein is CASTMSLAEQFF.

The V and J genes are TRBV14 and TRBJ1-1, with D hard to call. The CDR3 covers 14 residues. V lost 0 bases and J 3 bases, leaving 8 bases between the germline ends. The V gene's germline CDR1 is SGHDN and CDR2 FVKESK. CDR3 loop: CASSQDHGDTEAFF. As DNA, the CDR3 is TGTGCCAGCAGCCAAGATCACGGGGACACTGAAGCTTTCTTT.

The V and J genes are TRBV25-1 and TRBJ1-6; D call uncertain. This CDR3 is 17 amino acids long. The ends were cut back, 3 bases at V and 0 bases at J, with 12 bases in the middle. The germline gives CDR1 MGHDK, CDR2 SYGVNS. CDR3 region: CASSDVSLSSYNSPLHF. The CDR3 DNA reads as TGTGCCAGCAGTGACGTATCACTAAGCTCCTATAATTCACCCCTCCACTTT. The variable domain in full, with the rest retrieved from reference TRBV25-1 and TRBJ1-6, is EADIYQTPRYLVIGTGKKITLECSQTMGHDKMYWYQQDPGMELHLIHYSYGVNSTEKGDLSSESTVSRIRTEHFPLTLESARPSHTSQYLCASSDVSLSSYNSPLHFGNGTRLTVT.

The chain has TRBV5-1 and TRBJ2-6; the match to TRBD1 covers 7 bases. Germline CDR1 SGHRS, CDR2 YFSETQ. CDR3 length: 16 residues. J lost 2 bases, V lost 2 bases, and 4 bases had no gene match. The CDR3 loop reads CASSFRDRAGANVLTF. CDR3 DNA: TGCGCCAGCAGCTTCCGCGACAGGGCTGGGGCCAACGTCCTGACTTTC.

The rearrangement joins TRBV5-6 to TRBJ2-7; TRBD2 matches 7 bases. The J segment lost 2 bases and the V segment lost 0 bases, leaving 8 bases of the junction unmatched. This CDR3 comprises 16 residues. Germline V gives CDR1 SGHDT, CDR2 YYEEEE. The CDR3 spells CASSLGWRELTYEQYF. CDR3 sequence (DNA): TGTGCCAGCAGCTTGGGGTGGCGGGAGTTAACCTACGAGCAGTACTTC.

The chain employs TRBV2 and TRBJ2-2; 10 bases agree with TRBD2. Germline V gene data show CDR1 as SNHLY and CDR2 as FYNNEI. CDR3 length: 16 amino acids. Trimming at V came to 6 bases and at J to 1 base, leaving 5 bases not matched to a gene. CDR3 sequence (DNA): TGTGCCAGCAGCGGTGGACTAGCGGAGAACACCGGGGAGCTGTTTTTT. Amino acids: CASSGGLAENTGELFF.

The chain couples TRBV27 to TRBJ1-1; tentatively, D is TRBD1 (6 bases). CDR1 MNHEY and CDR2 SMNVEV come from the germline V gene (reference sequence). Trimming removed 6 bases from V and 0 bases from J, with 11 bases in between. The CDR3 sequence is 14 residues long. The CDR3 spells CASREQGLNTEAFF. Here the CDR3 DNA reads TGTGCCAGCAGAGAACAGGGCCTGAACACTGAAGCTTTCTTT.

This chain joins TRBV7-2 and TRBJ2-3; 10 positions match TRBD1. The V segment lost 8 bases and the J segment 4 bases; nucleotides outside the gene matches: 3. The CDR3 has 13 amino acids. Germline lookup yields CDR1 SGHTA and CDR2 FQGNSA. Here the CDR3 DNA reads TGTGCCAGCGCGGGACAGGGGTCAGATACGCAGTATTTT. Its protein product is CASAGQGSDTQYF.

This sequence joins TRBV19 and TRBJ2-7, with a weak D call TRBD1 (5 bases). Germline V gives CDR1 LNHDA, CDR2 SQIVND (reference sequence). The CDR3 totals 13 residues. V was shortened by 8 bases and J by 2 bases, with 13 bases between the two germline ends. CDR3 DNA: TGTGCCAGTGGCTCGCAGGGTACCTACGAGCAGTACTTC. It encodes CASGSQGTYEQYF.

This CDR3 reads CASSVGGLAREQFF. DNA of the CDR3: TGTGCCAGCAGCGTAGGGGGACTAGCGAGGGAGCAGTTCTTC. The chain uses TRBV9 and TRBJ2-1, with TRBD2 matching 10 bases. V trimming: 0 bases; J trimming: 10 bases; junction bases outside the gene matches: 4. The CDR3 is 14 residues long. Germline assignment: CDR1 SGDLS and CDR2 YYNGEE.

V usage is TRBV6-1 and J usage is TRBJ1-4; tentative D call: TRBD1 (6 bases). Trimming stripped 3 bases from V and 17 bases from J, with 22 bases between. Germline CDR1 MNHNS, CDR2 SASEGT. This CDR3 region has 14 residues. CDR3 protein: CASSEGPVGDTRFF. The DNA of the CDR3 is TGTGCCAGCAGTGAGGGGCCGGTGGGGGACACCAGATTTTTT.

The rearrangement joins TRBV19 to TRBJ2-7, with D possibly matching TRBD2 (6 bases). The CDR3 runs to 13 residues. Germline CDR1 LNHDA, CDR2 SQIVND (reference sequence). The ends were cut back, 3 bases at V and 5 bases at J, with 11 bases in the middle. The CDR3 loop reads CASSIMRDDEQYF. CDR3 DNA sequence: TGTGCCAGTAGTATCATGCGGGACGACGAGCAGTACTTC.

The rearrangement uses TRBV7-8 and TRBJ2-3; the match to TRBD2 covers 13 bases. Germline loops: CDR1 SGHVS, CDR2 FQNEAQ. The V and J ends lost 5 bases and 7 bases, in that order; junction bases with no gene match: 6. The CDR3 sequence is 15 residues long. Here the CDR3 reads CASSRGLAGVNTQYF. For the CDR3, the DNA is TGTGCCAGCAGCCGAGGACTAGCGGGAGTAAATACGCAGTATTTT.

V is TRBV6-5 and J is TRBJ1-1; maybe TRBD1 (5 bases). Germline CDR1 reads MNHEY; CDR2 reads SVGAGI. This CDR3 has 15 amino acids. V lost 2 bases, J lost 1 base, and 11 bases lay in between. The CDR3: CASSYEPGQNTEAFF. CDR3 bases: TGTGCCAGCAGTTACGAACCTGGACAGAACACTGAAGCTTTCTTT.

The rearrangement links TRBV6-5 to TRBJ2-1, with 8 bases that match TRBD1. The V segment lost 7 bases and the J segment 10 bases; nucleotides outside the gene matches: 9. The length of the CDR3 is 13 residues. Germline CDR1 MNHEY, CDR2 SVGAGI. CDR3 sequence (DNA): TGTGCCAGCACCCTGGACAGGGCGCGGGAGCAGTTCTTC. Encoded protein: CASTLDRAREQFF.

V is TRBV30 and J is TRBJ2-7; D may be TRBD1 (5 bases). Germline-derived CDR1 and CDR2 are GTSNPN and SVGIG (reference sequence). The CDR3 has 15 residues. The germline V and J ends were trimmed by 4 bases and 1 base, with 17 bases remaining between them. CDR3 DNA sequence: TGTGCCTGGATACCCCCCAGGGTGGGGTCCTACGAGCAGTACTTC. Its protein product is CAWIPPRVGSYEQYF.

The gene calls are TRBV5-1 and TRBJ2-3; 12 nucleotides align to TRBD2. This CDR3 comprises 17 residues. Trimming at V came to 3 bases and at J to 2 bases, leaving 7 bases not matched to a gene. Germline V lookup: CDR1 SGHRS, CDR2 YFSETQ. CDR3 amino acids: CASSYYWTSGNTDTQYF. CDR3 DNA sequence: TGCGCCAGCAGCTATTATTGGACTAGCGGGAACACAGATACGCAGTATTTT.

V and J are TRBV30 and TRBJ1-4; the D gene is possibly TRBD1 (6 bases). Germline V CDR1 and CDR2: GTSNPN, SVGIG (reference sequence). Trimming removed 7 bases at V and 8 bases at J, with 14 bases between. The CDR3 sequence is 12 residues long. CDR3 in amino acids: CASQGKGEKLFF. In nucleotides, the CDR3 is TGTGCCTCTCAGGGGAAGGGCGAAAAACTGTTTTTT. The full variable domain, with the rest looked up from reference TRBV30 and TRBJ1-4, is SQTIHQWPATLVQPVGSPLSLECTVEGTSNPNLYWYRQAAGRGLQLLFYSVGIGQISSEVPQNLSASRPQDRQFILSSKKLLLSDSGFYLCASQGKGEKLFFGSGTQLSVL.

The rearrangement links TRBV19 to TRBJ1-2; D gene uncertain. Deletions cut 5 bases from V and 0 bases from J, with 19 bases between. This CDR3 is 17 amino acids long. Germline CDR1 and CDR2: LNHDA and SQIVND (reference sequence). CDR3 residues: CASSAPRSPNANYGYTF. The CDR3 DNA reads as TGTGCCAGTAGTGCCCCCCGGAGCCCGAACGCTAACTATGGCTACACCTTC.

The chain is built from TRBV18 and TRBJ2-7; no clear D gene. V shed 0 bases and J shed 5 bases, with 11 bases lying between them. This CDR3 region has 14 residues. The germline V gene has CDR1 KGHSH and CDR2 LQKENI. Here the CDR3 reads CASSPPTLRNEQYF. The CDR3 DNA reads TGTGCCAGCTCACCACCAACCTTGAGGAACGAGCAGTACTTC.

The chain uses TRBV2 and TRBJ1-4, with a weak D call TRBD1 (6 bases). The germline CDR1 and CDR2 sequences are SNHLY and FYNNEI. V was trimmed by 6 bases and J by 8 bases, leaving 19 bases between them. This CDR3 is built from 15 residues. CDR3 nucleotide sequence: TGTGCCAGCAGAAGCGACAGGCGCCTTTGGGAAAAACTGTTTTTT. It specifies CASRSDRRLWEKLFF.

The chain carries TRBV6-4 and TRBJ2-3, with 14 bases fitting TRBD2. The V gene's germline CDR1 is MRHNA and CDR2 SNTAGT. The length of the CDR3 is 16 residues. The trim removed 5 bases at V and 6 bases at J, leaving 7 bases unmatched. The CDR3 loop is CASSNKGLAGDDTQYF. The CDR3 region has the DNA TGTGCCAGCAGTAACAAGGGACTAGCGGGAGACGATACGCAGTATTTT.

The chain couples TRBV4-1 to TRBJ2-5; D is uncertain. V was clipped by 0 bases and J by 2 bases, with 10 bases between them. There are 15 residues in the CDR3. Per germline, CDR1 MGHRA and CDR2 YSYEKL. The CDR3 DNA reads TGCGCCAGCAGCCAAGAACCCAGGCGTCAAGAGACCCAGTACTTC. This translates into CASSQEPRRQETQYF.

This clone was found once. This same CDR3 is encoded by further DNA sequences in the sample. V is TRBV6-6 and J is TRBJ2-7; 9 nucleotides align to TRBD1. The germline gives CDR1 MNHNY, CDR2 SVGAGI (reference sequence). After removal of 2 bases from V and 4 bases from J, the junction contained 3 bases not matched to a gene. The CDR3 loop spans 14 amino acids. This CDR3 is CASSYRDRAYEQYF. The CDR3 DNA reads TGTGCCAGCAGTTACCGGGACAGGGCTTACGAGCAGTACTTC.

The V gene is TRBV7-2, the J gene TRBJ1-3; D is undetermined. V dropped 5 bases and J dropped 2 bases, with 13 bases sitting between them. Germline CDR1 reads SGHTA; CDR2 reads FQGNSA. The CDR3 has 15 residues. This chain's CDR3 is CASSPRGDAGNTIYF. The CDR3 DNA follows: TGTGCCAGCAGCCCCCGCGGGGATGCTGGAAACACCATATATTTT.